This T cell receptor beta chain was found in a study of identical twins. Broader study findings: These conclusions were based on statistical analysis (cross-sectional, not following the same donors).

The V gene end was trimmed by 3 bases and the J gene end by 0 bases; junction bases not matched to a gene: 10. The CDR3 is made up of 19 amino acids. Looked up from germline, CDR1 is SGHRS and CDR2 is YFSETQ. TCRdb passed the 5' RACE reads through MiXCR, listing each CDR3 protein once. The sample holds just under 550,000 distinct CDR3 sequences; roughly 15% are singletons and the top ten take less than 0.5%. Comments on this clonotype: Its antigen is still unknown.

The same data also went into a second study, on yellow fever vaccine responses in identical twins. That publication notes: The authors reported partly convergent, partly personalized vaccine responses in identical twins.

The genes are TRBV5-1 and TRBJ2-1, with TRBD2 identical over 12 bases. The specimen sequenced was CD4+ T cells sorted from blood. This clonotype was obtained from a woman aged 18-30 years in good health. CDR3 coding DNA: TGCGCCAGCAGCTCTCTAGCGGGAGGGATAGAGAGCTCCTACAATGAGCAGTTCTTC. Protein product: CASSSLAGGIESSYNEQFF. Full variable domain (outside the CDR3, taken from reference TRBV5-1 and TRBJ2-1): KAGVTQTPRYLIKTRGQQVTLSCSPISGHRSVSWYQQTPGQGLQFLFEYFSETQRNKGNFPGRFSGRQFSNSRSEMNVSTLELGDSALYLCASSSLAGGIESSYNEQFFGPGTRLTVL.